Presented here are 16 T cell receptor beta chains from one specimen sequenced in a study of cytomegalovirus exposure and HLA in healthy donors (dated by TCRdb to about 2017). Library creation used the immunoSEQ multiplex PCR assay. For the multiplex PCR, a mixture combining 60 forward primers for TCR Vbeta segments and 13 reverse primers for TCR Jbeta segments was used. The source is immuneACCESS, and TCRdb retained only in-frame sequences with V and J called. Part of the clones is not carried over; for the studies checked, unresolved V genes explain less than half of this, and the remainder is unexplained. This sample's table carries just over 60,000 clones. 4% to 5.5% of the sample lies in the top ten. The sample consisted of PBMCs. The receptors shown here come from a man aged 25 to 45 in good health and CMV-seropositive.

The chain combines TRBV19 with TRBJ2-7, with 10 nucleotides matching TRBD2. The CDR3 has 15 amino acids. Trimming at V came to 5 bases and at J to 5 bases, leaving 9 bases not matched to a gene. In germline, CDR1 is LNHDA, CDR2 SQIVND (reference sequence). The CDR3 sequence: CASSVTSGMTDEQYF. Here the CDR3 DNA reads TGTGCCAGTAGTGTCACTAGCGGGATGACAGACGAGCAGTACTTC.

The chain is built from TRBV18 and TRBJ2-7; unclear D gene. Between the trimmed V and J ends, which lost 4 bases and 3 bases, there was a span of 13 bases. CDR1 and CDR2 (germline): KGHSH, LQKENI. The length of the CDR3 is 14 residues. CDR3 in amino acids: CASSLTPTLYEQYF. The CDR3, as DNA: TGTGCCAGCTCACTGACACCTACTCTCTACGAGCAGTACTTC.

The chain joins TRBV9 to TRBJ2-1; 11 bases align to TRBD2. Germline values: CDR1 SGDLS, CDR2 YYNGEE. The CDR3 contains 15 residues. V lost 2 bases, J lost 10 bases, and 8 bases stayed unmatched. In DNA, the CDR3 is TGTGCCAGCAGCGTTTTAGCGGGAGGGCCGAAGGAGCAGTTCTTC. As protein: CASSVLAGGPKEQFF.

The rearrangement uses TRBV4-2 and TRBJ2-5, with 7 positions matching TRBD2. With V trimmed by 4 bases and J by 1 base, 3 bases remained unmatched. Per germline, CDR1 LGHNA and CDR2 YNFKEQ. The CDR3 consists of 14 residues. The CDR3 region is CASSPRTSQETQYF. The CDR3 nucleotides are TGTGCCAGCAGCCCCCGGACTAGCCAAGAGACCCAGTACTTC.

The chain joins TRBV6-6 to TRBJ2-7; 9 nucleotides agree with TRBD1. CDR1 and CDR2 (germline): MNHNY, SVGAGI (reference sequence). After removal of 5 bases from V and 3 bases from J, the junction contained 5 bases not matched to a gene. This CDR3 has 14 amino acids. The DNA of the CDR3 is TGTGCCAGCAGTACCCCGGGACAGGGCTACGAGCAGTACTTC. Translated: CASSTPGQGYEQYF.

The genes are TRBV19 and TRBJ2-7; TRBD2 matches 9 bases. The CDR3 has 15 amino acids. Germline V gene sequence: CDR1 LNHDA, CDR2 SQIVND (reference sequence). Trimming at V came to 10 bases and at J to 3 bases, leaving 13 bases not matched to a gene. As DNA, the CDR3 is TGTGCCACTCAAAAGGGGGTAGCGGGAGTCTACGAGCAGTACTTC. Translating gives CATQKGVAGVYEQYF.

On this clone itself: The sample has other DNA sequences that encode this CDR3 too. This chain joins TRBV7-9 and TRBJ2-7; D perhaps matches TRBD1 (6 bases). Trimming shortened V by 0 bases and J by 4 bases, and 10 bases separated the two germline ends. This CDR3 region has 14 residues. Germline V lookup: CDR1 SEHNR, CDR2 FQNEAQ (reference sequence). CDR3 in DNA: TGTGCCAGCAGCTTAGCCGGGACAAGTTACGAGCAGTACTTC. Residues: CASSLAGTSYEQYF.

The V gene is TRBV6-1, the J gene TRBJ2-1; D perhaps matches TRBD2 (6 bases). The germline CDR1 and CDR2 sequences are MNHNS and SASEGT. The V end was cut by 2 bases, the J end by 5 bases, with 7 bases between. CDR3 length equals 13 residues. This chain's CDR3 is CASSEREDNEQFF. CDR3 coding DNA: TGTGCCAGCAGTGAAAGGGAGGACAATGAGCAGTTCTTC.

V is TRBV15 and J is TRBJ2-7, with D tentatively TRBD1 (5 bases). CDR3 size: 14 residues. V was trimmed by 0 bases and J by 5 bases, leaving 11 bases between them. Germline CDR1 is LNHNV and CDR2 is YYDKDF (reference sequence). CDR3 coding DNA: TGTGCCACCAGCAGAGAAAACAGGCACGACGAGCAGTACTTC. It specifies CATSRENRHDEQYF.

To note about this clone: One end of the junction varies from germline; a read error may be responsible. The genes are TRBV11-2 and TRBJ1-1, with D possibly being TRBD1 (6 bases). CDR1 SGHAT and CDR2 FQNNGV come from the germline V gene. This CDR3 is 14 amino acids long. DNA for the CDR3: TGTGCCAGCAGCGCAAAGGGGGTGAACACTGAAGATTTCTTT. It specifies CASSAKGVNTEDFF.

The chain combines TRBV6-5 with TRBJ1-5; D not certain. V was clipped by 4 bases and J by 3 bases, with 10 bases between them. This CDR3 is built from 14 residues. CDR1 MNHEY and CDR2 SVGAGI come from the germline V gene. The CDR3 DNA reads TGTGCCAGCAGTTCCCCTCGGGACAATCAGCCCCAGCATTTT. Translation: CASSSPRDNQPQHF.

This chain connects TRBV5-3 to TRBJ2-7; the D gene is possibly TRBD1 (5 bases). TRBV5-3 is treated as an ORF (open reading frame) with a function not yet certain. V gave up 0 bases and J gave up 0 bases, with 13 bases separating them. This CDR3 region has 16 residues. CDR3 amino acids: CARSLVVGHSSYEQYF. CDR3 nucleotides: TGTGCCAGAAGCTTGGTGGTCGGACATAGCTCCTACGAGCAGTACTTC.

The chain recombines TRBV19 with TRBJ2-7, with 9 bases identical to TRBD1. CDR1 and CDR2 (germline): LNHDA, SQIVND (reference sequence). This CDR3 comprises 13 residues. J gave up 4 bases and V 5 bases, and 3 bases lay outside the gene matches. The CDR3 protein is CASSWGTGYEQYF. The CDR3, as DNA: TGTGCCAGTAGTTGGGGGACAGGGTACGAGCAGTACTTC. Supplemented by reference TRBV19 and TRBJ2-7, the full variable domain reads DGGITQSPKYLFRKEGQNVTLSCEQNLNHDAMYWYRQDPGQGLRLIYYSQIVNDFQKGDIAEGYSVSREKKESFPLTVTSAQKNPTAFYLCASSWGTGYEQYFGPGTRLTVT.

The chain links TRBV6-5 to TRBJ1-6, with D unclear. V was pared by 2 bases and J by 6 bases, with 11 bases between. The germline gives CDR1 MNHEY, CDR2 SVGAGI. This CDR3 is 15 amino acids long. The CDR3 sequence is CASSYGTEPNSPLHF. For the CDR3, the DNA is TGTGCCAGCAGTTACGGTACAGAGCCTAATTCACCCCTCCACTTT.

The chain uses TRBV2 and TRBJ1-3, with 10 bases aligning to TRBD1. With 6 bases clipped from V and 8 bases from J, the junction kept 1 base outside the gene matches. The length of the CDR3 is 12 residues. CDR1 is SNHLY and CDR2 is FYNNEI in the germline V gene. CDR3 sequence (DNA): TGTGCCAGCAGCGACAGGGGGCACACCATATATTTT. Its translation: CASSDRGHTIYF.

The gene calls are TRBV13 and TRBJ1-1, with 7 bases that match TRBD1. The V gene's germline CDR1 is PRHDT and CDR2 FYEKMQ (reference sequence). This CDR3 has 15 amino acids. The J segment lost 5 bases and the V segment lost 0 bases, leaving 6 bases of the junction unmatched. The CDR3 sequence is CASSLGRGRETEAFF. The CDR3 DNA reads as TGTGCCAGCAGCTTAGGGAGGGGGCGGGAAACTGAAGCTTTCTTT.